This T cell receptor beta chain was found in a study of blood T cell repertoires in COVID-19. About the study: Samples taken during acute and convalescent COVID-19 were collected in the United States, Italy and Spain. T cells, B-cell-depleted T cells, or PBMCs provided the cDNA or gDNA that served as material.

Per the original data handling: Researchers report that nucleated cell counts were estimated from reference gene primer amplification. The data were produced by immunoSEQ multiplex PCR, yet TCRdb's version contains in-frame clones alone and is incomplete. V and J calls and clone size are given by that table; D and trimming were obtained from the DNA. The sample has about 180,000 clones, about four fifths seen once. The TCR originated in a man in his 70s with active or convalescent COVID-19. The sequenced sample was peripheral blood.

CDR3 loop: CAWSAGTILQETQYF. The CDR3 DNA reads as TGTGCCTGGAGTGCAGGGACAATACTCCAAGAGACCCAGTACTTC. This chain joins TRBV30 and TRBJ2-5, with a weak D call TRBD1 (6 bases). Deletions cut 1 base from V and 1 base from J, with 13 bases between. From germline, CDR1 is GTSNPN and CDR2 SVGIG (reference sequence). This CDR3 has 15 amino acids.